This T cell receptor beta chain was sequenced during a study of cytomegalovirus exposure and HLA in healthy donors (dated by TCRdb to the late 2010s). With regard to the full study: In an earlier analysis of roughly 500 of the donors, about 260 Gb of sequence data and some 100 million unique TCR beta sequences from 180 million or so T cells were reported. An early release that covered some 640 HLA-typed donors contained around 330 gigabases of sequencing data and tens of millions of unique TCR sequences. Among the roughly 390 genotyped donors, under 90% belonged to the genetic ancestry cluster associated with self-reported Caucasian donors. The study aimed to test whether cataloging public T cell receptors could reveal signatures of past pathogen exposure. The T cell repertoires of 550 to 850 subjects were profiled by immunosequencing and related to cytomegalovirus serostatus. Besides the first cohort of roughly 700 subjects, a separate validation cohort made up of 120 different subjects was used. The study combined high-throughput TCR immunosequencing, statistical association of individual TCRs with disease status, and machine learning to predict cytomegalovirus infection status. A later analysis re-analyzed previously published TCR beta repertoires from 666 donors and added high-resolution HLA genotyping to study TCR occurrence patterns. Rather than using new phenotypic data, the later analysis identified candidate immune exposures from TCR beta sequences and from how often those sequences occurred across donors. An earlier analysis of several hundred of the donors used high-throughput TCR beta sequencing to judge whether each TCR beta V gene segment behaved as functional or pseudogenic. Donor age, sex, ethnicity and CMV serostatus were compiled alongside the repertoire data. A later genetic analysis took genome-wide SNP genotypes for about three fifths of the 666 donors and used that subset as a discovery cohort. All discovery cohort repertoires had been generated on a single sequencing platform. Class I and class II HLA loci were covered by the typing at four-digit resolution. The number of donors typed differed by locus, with 629-630 for A, B, C, DRB1 and DQB1, 522 for DQA1, some 570 for DPA1, and some 440 for DPB1. About five DR-DQ haplotypes were treated as single units for association and clustering because of strong linkage in the cohort. Among around 400 genotyped donors of the cohort, an average of around 240,000 unique TCR beta nucleotide sequences were sequenced per donor, about a sixth of them non-productive. Results and caveats for the whole study, not just this receptor: Correlated functional status among segregating V segments might reflect linkage disequilibrium, but an unknown experimental factor could not be ruled out. The classifier was reported to diagnose cytomegalovirus status with high specificity and sensitivity in both the original and validation cohorts. Presence/absence analyses assumed roughly uniform sequencing depth across donors, an assumption that may not hold. A later genetic analysis associated a missense DCLRE1C variant with V-gene and J-gene trimming of TCR beta chains, and an independent cohort replicated the association. Immune exposure information for the cohort was limited to CMV serostatus. Assigning TCR associations to individual alleles was difficult when HLA alleles, especially DR and DQ, strongly co-occurred. It was suggested by the authors that the approach could potentially be generalized to other disease states and immunological phenotypes. Compared with equally common non-associated chains, HLA-associated TCR beta chains in a later analysis were more clonally expanded and had lower generation probabilities. In the study, 164 TCR beta chains were listed as associated with cytomegalovirus. Several of the top co-occurrence clusters appeared to be linked to parvovirus B19, influenza, CMV and Epstein-Barr virus, according to a later analysis. Because counts were too low, about 17 rarely observed V segments, including chromosome 9 orphons, were excluded from the earlier analysis of around 640 of the donors. A further reported finding was that TCR beta sequences accurately predicted the HLA-A and HLA-B alleles for most subjects in the first cohort. According to a later genetic analysis, donors in an Asian-associated ancestry cluster had fewer N-insertions in productive TCRs than the roughly 670-donor mean. A group of highly shared sequence variants was considered likely to be a technical artifact of the sequencing pipeline. Some IMGT-functional V segments, including TRBV6-2 and TRBV6-3, could not be distinguished by the 87-base-pair reads and were therefore excluded. Most TCR sequences were seen in very few donors, while some public TCRs were found in many individuals. Three of the identified cytomegalovirus-associated TCR beta chains were confirmed in vitro to be specific for cytomegalovirus antigens. According to a later analysis, TCR association rates differed among HLA loci, with DRB1 alleles showing the most associated TCRs and HLA-C alleles showing the fewest. In an earlier analysis of some 540 of the donors, most TCR beta V segments appeared in productive rearrangements about 87% or about 30% of the time, broadly matching IMGT annotations. Only TCR beta chains were sequenced in this cohort, and the absence of alpha or paired-chain data limited detectable features. HLA typing was unavailable for some donors at each locus, so association tests used only the typed subset. In a later analysis, most CMV-associated TCR beta chains were found to appear HLA-restricted, with HLA associations seemingly driven largely by CMV exposure. In a later analysis, some 17,000 TCR beta sequences were associated with specific HLA alleles at a false discovery rate of 0.05.

The library was built by means of the immunoSEQ multiplex PCR assay. A mixture of 60 forward primers for TCR Vbeta segments and 13 reverse primers for TCR Jbeta segments was used in the multiplex PCR. A multiplex PCR assay on genomic DNA amplified the CDR3 region of rearranged TCR beta genes. The amplified TCR beta libraries were sequenced on the Illumina HiSeq System as 87-base-pair reads. The authors processed their data as follows. In a later analysis, 77 million or so unique TCR beta chains were counted across the 666 repertoires, and roughly 11 million of these chains were shared by at least two donors. Raw reads were error-corrected and collapsed into unique sequences by a nearest-neighbor algorithm in which closely related sequences were merged to remove PCR and sequencing errors. To assign V, D and J gene segments, CDR3 sequences were aligned to IMGT reference sequences. For a sequence to be retained, a match of at least six nucleotides was required to both a V gene segment and a J gene segment. Rearrangements were called productive when the CDR3 lacked stop codons and stayed in frame with V and J; all others were non-productive. Following IMGT convention, CDR3 was defined as the stretch from the second conserved V-encoded cysteine up to the conserved J-encoded phenylalanine. In an earlier analysis of 500 to 650 of the donors, sequences lacking an unambiguous match to a single V gene segment were excluded. In an earlier analysis of several hundred of the donors, V segments were called functional above 56.7% productive rearrangements and were called segregating when the between-donor standard deviation exceeded 5%. A statistical classification framework was built to diagnose cytomegalovirus status from the catalog of TCR beta chain sequences. V and J gene assignment, in a later analysis, came from comparing TCR nucleotide sequences with IMGT/GENE-DB human TR gene sequences. A later analysis assigned CDR3 sequences and most-parsimonious VDJ recombination scenarios with the TCRdist pipeline. In a later analysis, each TCR beta chain was defined by its CDR3 amino acid sequence together with its V-gene family, and reads without a unique V-gene family were excluded. In a later analysis, fewer than 650 highly shared, low-generation-probability nucleotide sequences were removed to address suspected cross-contamination and a sequencing artifact. For each public chain, a later analysis derived a clonal expansion index from normalized ranks of inferred template counts within each repertoire. In a later analysis, generation probabilities were computed with a VDJ recombination model fitted to out-of-frame rearrangements, and the resulting probabilities were checked against IGoR. In a later analysis, TCR-TCR, TCR-HLA and TCR-CMV co-occurrence was scored with hypergeometric tests, and a repertoire-size bias correction was applied to TCR pairs. A later analysis estimated false discovery rates by permuting HLA or CMV assignments 20 times. A later analysis grouped co-occurring TCRs with DBSCAN, adding TCRdist sequence similarity when clustering within HLA-allele-positive subsets. Co-occurrence clustering excluded repertoires with fewer than 30,000 or more than 120,000 public chains, plus five with anomalous nucleotide sharing. Not all clones reach the TCRdb copy of this immuneACCESS table, which keeps in-frame sequences only. Checked studies attribute under half of the gap to unresolved V genes and leave the rest unexplained. That table gives V, J and clone size, and the DNA gave D and trimming. Counted in this sample were about 160,000 clones; 60% to 80% of them appeared once. The biggest ten clones account for approximately 0.89% of the sample.

In total, approximately 690 healthy bone marrow donors made up the cohort. All cohort members were sampled while nominally healthy, although unrecorded immune exposures were likely present. The donor was CMV seropositive and was included in the group of 250 to 300 seropositive cohort members. Every donor gave a peripheral blood sample, and the peripheral blood mononuclear cells from that sample were used for TCR beta sequencing. The Qiagen DNeasy Blood Extraction Kit was used to extract genomic DNA from the blood cell samples. V loses 5 bases, J loses 8 bases, and the germline ends lie 9 bases apart. The CDR3, from cysteine to phenylalanine, totals 10 residues. Only the CDR3 DNA stays, 30 bases, in frame from base 1. The germline V gene (reference sequence) provides CDR1 DFQATT and CDR2 SNEGSKA. Points on this clone: No cognate antigen has been identified for it. Base qualities were left out, and no much larger clone turns up one base away.

Recombination connected TRBV20-1 to TRBJ1-1; a confident D gene designation cannot be given. What was sequenced was PBMCs. The clonotype was recovered from a woman in her forties or fifties in good health and CMV-seropositive. The DNA sequence reads TGCAGTGCTGGCCGTACCGAAGCTTTCTTT. This sequence encodes CSAGRTEAFF.